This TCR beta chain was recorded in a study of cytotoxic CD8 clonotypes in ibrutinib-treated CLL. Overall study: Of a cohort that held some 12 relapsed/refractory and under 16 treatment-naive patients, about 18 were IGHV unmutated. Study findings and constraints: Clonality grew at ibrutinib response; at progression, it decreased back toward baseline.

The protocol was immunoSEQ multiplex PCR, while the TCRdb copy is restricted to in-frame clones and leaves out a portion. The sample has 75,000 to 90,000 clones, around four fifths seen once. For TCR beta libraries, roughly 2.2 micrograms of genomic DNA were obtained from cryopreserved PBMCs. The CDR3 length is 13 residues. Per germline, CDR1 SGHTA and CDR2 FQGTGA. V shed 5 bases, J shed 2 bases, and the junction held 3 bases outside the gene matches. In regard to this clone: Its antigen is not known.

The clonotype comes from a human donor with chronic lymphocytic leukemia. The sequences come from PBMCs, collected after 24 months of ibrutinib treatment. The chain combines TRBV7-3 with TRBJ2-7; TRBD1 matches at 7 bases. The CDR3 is CASSAGTAYEQYF. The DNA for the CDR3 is TGTGCCAGCAGCGCCGGGACAGCCTACGAGCAGTACTTC.